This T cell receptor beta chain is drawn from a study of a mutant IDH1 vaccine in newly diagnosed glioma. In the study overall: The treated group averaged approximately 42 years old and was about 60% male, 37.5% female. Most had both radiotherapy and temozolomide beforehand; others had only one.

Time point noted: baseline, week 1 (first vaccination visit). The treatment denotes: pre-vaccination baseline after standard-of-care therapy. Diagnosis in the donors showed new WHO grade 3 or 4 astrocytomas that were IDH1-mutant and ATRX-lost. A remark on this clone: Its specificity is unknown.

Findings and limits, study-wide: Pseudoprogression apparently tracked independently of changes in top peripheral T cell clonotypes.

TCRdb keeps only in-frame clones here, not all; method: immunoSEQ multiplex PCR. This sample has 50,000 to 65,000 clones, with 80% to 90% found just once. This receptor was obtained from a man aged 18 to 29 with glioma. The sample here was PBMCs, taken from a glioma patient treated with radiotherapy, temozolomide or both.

The CDR3 spells CASSLDTGPEAFF. The CDR3 bases are TGCGCCAGCAGCTTGGACACAGGCCCTGAAGCTTTCTTT. This chain uses TRBV5-1 with TRBJ1-1; possible D gene TRBD1, 5 bases. This CDR3 is 13 amino acids long. Germline values: CDR1 SGHRS, CDR2 YFSETQ. Trimming removed 0 bases at V and 6 bases at J, with 9 bases between.